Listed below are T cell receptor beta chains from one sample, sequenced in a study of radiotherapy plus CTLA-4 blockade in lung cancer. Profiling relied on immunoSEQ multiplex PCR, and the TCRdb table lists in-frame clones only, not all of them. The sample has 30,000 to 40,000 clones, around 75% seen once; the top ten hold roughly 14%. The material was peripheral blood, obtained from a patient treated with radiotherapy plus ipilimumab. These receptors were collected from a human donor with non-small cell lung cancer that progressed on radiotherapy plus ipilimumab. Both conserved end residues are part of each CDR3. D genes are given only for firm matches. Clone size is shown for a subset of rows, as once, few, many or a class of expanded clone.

CDR3 protein: CASSREGTGTNEKLFF; CDR3 DNA: TGTGCCAGCAGTCGTGAAGGGACAGGGACTAATGAAAAACTGTTTTTT; D gene: TRBD1; CDR3 length: 16; clone size: NA; V gene: TRBV28; J gene: TRBJ1-4
CDR3 protein: CASSLDGTSTETQYF; CDR3 DNA: TGCGCCAGCAGCTTGGATGGGACGTCCACAGAGACCCAGTACTTC; D gene: NA; CDR3 length: 15; clone size: NA; V gene: TRBV5-1; J gene: TRBJ2-5
CDR3 protein: CASSSHFIRERGNQPQHF; CDR3 DNA: TGTGCCAGCAGCTCCCACTTCATCAGGGAAAGGGGCAATCAGCCCCAGCATTTT; D gene: NA; CDR3 length: 18; clone size: NA; V gene: TRBV7-8; J gene: TRBJ1-5
CDR3 protein: CASSPDREDTEAFF; CDR3 DNA: TGTGCCAGCAGCCCGGACAGGGAGGACACTGAAGCTTTCTTT; D gene: TRBD1; CDR3 length: 14; clone size: NA; V gene: TRBV14; J gene: TRBJ1-1
CDR3 protein: CASSPGVIQETQYF; CDR3 DNA: TGTGCCAGCAGCCCCGGTGTCATTCAAGAGACCCAGTACTTC; D gene: NA; CDR3 length: 14; clone size: NA; V gene: TRBV7-7; J gene: TRBJ2-5
CDR3 protein: CASSLGWTEYSGANVLTF; CDR3 DNA: TGTGCCAGCAGCTTAGGCTGGACTGAATACTCTGGGGCCAACGTCCTGACTTTC; D gene: NA; CDR3 length: 18; clone size: NA; V gene: TRBV13; J gene: TRBJ2-6
CDR3 protein: CASSLSSGTYEQYF; CDR3 DNA: TGTGCCAGCAGTTTGTCTAGCGGTACCTACGAGCAGTACTTC; D gene: TRBD2; CDR3 length: 14; clone size: NA; V gene: TRBV27; J gene: TRBJ2-7
CDR3 protein: CASSLGRWADTQYF; CDR3 DNA: TGTGCCAGCAGTTTAGGGCGATGGGCAGATACGCAGTATTTT; D gene: NA; CDR3 length: 14; clone size: NA; V gene: TRBV27; J gene: TRBJ2-3
CDR3 protein: CSVENSDQGPYRYTF; CDR3 DNA: TGCAGCGTTGAAAACAGCGATCAGGGCCCCTATCGCTACACCTTC; D gene: NA; CDR3 length: 15; clone size: NA; V gene: TRBV29-1; J gene: TRBJ1-2
CDR3 protein: CASSSRQVTEQFF; CDR3 DNA: TGTGCCAGCAGCTCAAGACAGGTCACTGAGCAGTTCTTC; D gene: NA; CDR3 length: 13; clone size: once; V gene: TRBV7-8; J gene: TRBJ2-1
CDR3 protein: CASSESLAGDLRETQYF; CDR3 DNA: TGCGCCAGCAGTGAATCCCTAGCGGGAGATCTTAGAGAGACCCAGTACTTC; D gene: TRBD2; CDR3 length: 17; clone size: NA; V gene: TRBV10-2; J gene: TRBJ2-5
CDR3 protein: CASSPPVGSGYTF; CDR3 DNA: TGCGCCAGCAGCCCCCCAGTCGGGAGCGGCTACACCTTC; D gene: NA; CDR3 length: 13; clone size: NA; V gene: TRBV4-1; J gene: TRBJ1-2
CDR3 protein: CSAVSREQFF; CDR3 DNA: TGCAGTGCTGTCAGCCGCGAGCAGTTCTTC; D gene: NA; CDR3 length: 10; clone size: NA; V gene: TRBV20-1; J gene: TRBJ2-1
CDR3 protein: CASSPGEGALFF; CDR3 DNA: TGCGCCAGCAGCCCCGGGGAGGGAGCACTGTTTTTT; D gene: NA; CDR3 length: 12; clone size: NA; V gene: TRBV4-1; J gene: TRBJ1-4
CDR3 protein: CASRGQGMDEQFF; CDR3 DNA: TGTGCCAGCAGGGGACAGGGCATGGATGAGCAGTTCTTC; D gene: TRBD1; CDR3 length: 13; clone size: NA; V gene: TRBV6-6; J gene: TRBJ2-1
CDR3 protein: CASSYGRDSGNTIYF; CDR3 DNA: TGTGCCAGCAGCTACGGACGCGACTCTGGAAACACCATATATTTT; D gene: NA; CDR3 length: 15; clone size: NA; V gene: TRBV7-3; J gene: TRBJ1-3
CDR3 protein: CASSSLGTSNYGYTF; CDR3 DNA: TGTGCCAGCAGTTCCTTGGGGACCTCTAACTATGGCTACACCTTC; D gene: NA; CDR3 length: 15; clone size: NA; V gene: TRBV28; J gene: TRBJ1-2
CDR3 protein: CASSQDLAGAVEQYF; CDR3 DNA: TGCGCCAGCAGCCAAGATCTCGCCGGGGCAGTCGAGCAGTACTTC; D gene: NA; CDR3 length: 15; clone size: NA; V gene: TRBV4-3; J gene: TRBJ2-7
CDR3 protein: CASSFPGAGSHEQYF; CDR3 DNA: TGTGCCAGCAGTTTCCCTGGGGCCGGCAGCCACGAGCAGTACTTC; D gene: NA; CDR3 length: 15; clone size: NA; V gene: TRBV28; J gene: TRBJ2-7
CDR3 protein: CASRKPGQGHPLHF; CDR3 DNA: TGTGCCAGCAGAAAACCGGGACAGGGGCACCCCCTCCACTTT; D gene: TRBD1; CDR3 length: 14; clone size: NA; V gene: TRBV6-1; J gene: TRBJ1-6
CDR3 protein: CASTEQGYNTDTQYF; CDR3 DNA: TGCGCCAGCACCGAACAAGGGTATAATACAGATACGCAGTATTTT; D gene: NA; CDR3 length: 15; clone size: NA; V gene: TRBV10-2; J gene: TRBJ2-3
CDR3 protein: CASSPPEGGANVLTF; CDR3 DNA: TGTGCCAGTAGTCCCCCGGAGGGGGGGGCCAACGTCCTGACTTTC; D gene: NA; CDR3 length: 15; clone size: NA; V gene: TRBV19; J gene: TRBJ2-6
CDR3 protein: CASSTDRGLGETQYF; CDR3 DNA: TGTGCCAGCAGCACCGACAGGGGTCTAGGAGAGACCCAGTACTTC; D gene: TRBD1; CDR3 length: 15; clone size: NA; V gene: TRBV5-7; J gene: TRBJ2-5